The rows below give T cell receptor beta chains drawn from one sample of a study of CD8 T cells in ankylosing spondylitis. MiXCR, run by TCRdb on the 5' RACE reads, gives a single entry per CDR3 protein. The sample carries 390,000 or so distinct CDR3 sequences, about 22% recorded once. Source material: blood, either unsorted or a sorted T cell fraction (not recorded which). The receptors derive from a male donor with ankylosing spondylitis. Both conserved end residues are part of each CDR3.

CASSYVGRGNTEAFF	TRBV5-1	TRBJ1-1
CASSTGTGLNNEQFF	TRBV7-2	TRBJ2-1
CASIERGGAYNEQFF	TRBV12-3/TRBV12-4	TRBJ2-1
CASRGEFFGSPLHF	TRBV2	TRBJ1-6
CASSVEGTSRLGGELFF	TRBV9	TRBJ2-2
CSVGRQGELFF	TRBV29-1	TRBJ1-4
CASTIWVRITDTQYF	TRBV6-4	TRBJ2-3
CASGLRPGSRTGELFF	TRBV12-5	TRBJ2-2
CASSIEDRGTQPQHF	TRBV19	TRBJ1-5
CASSCTLGSTDTQYF	TRBV5-1	TRBJ2-3
CASGRSGGEGDTQYF	TRBV12-5	TRBJ2-3
CASGVNRQGRETQYF	TRBV12-5	TRBJ2-5
CAISESRSRGQTDTQYF	TRBV10-3	TRBJ2-3
CASSGTLRVPDEQFF	TRBV21-1	TRBJ2-1
CASSFTPSWELFF	TRBV7-9	TRBJ2-2
CASSQSMALLPVQPQHF	TRBV16	TRBJ1-5
CSGGQFQETQYF	TRBV29-1	TRBJ2-5
CAIPGKPSSGANVLTF	TRBV10-3	TRBJ2-6
CSAWDSGSEQFF	TRBV20-1	TRBJ2-1
CASSLSGLITDTQYF	TRBV12-3/TRBV12-4	TRBJ2-3
CASSPRGTSSSGELFF	TRBV4-3	TRBJ2-2
CASGGGRDQPQHF	TRBV6-2/TRBV6-3	TRBJ1-5
CASSYRVTQSDKNGYTF	TRBV3-1	TRBJ1-2
CASSTRGDTGELFF	TRBV7-2	TRBJ2-2
CASSPPTRNTGELFF	TRBV18	TRBJ2-2
CASSFLAGETRYF	TRBV5-1	TRBJ2-5
CSVAPKLAKNIQYF	TRBV29-1	TRBJ2-4
CASANRKLFF	TRBV28	TRBJ1-4
CASSVQGNSPLHF	TRBV9	TRBJ1-6
CASSFGLVGYNEQFF	TRBV7-8	TRBJ2-1